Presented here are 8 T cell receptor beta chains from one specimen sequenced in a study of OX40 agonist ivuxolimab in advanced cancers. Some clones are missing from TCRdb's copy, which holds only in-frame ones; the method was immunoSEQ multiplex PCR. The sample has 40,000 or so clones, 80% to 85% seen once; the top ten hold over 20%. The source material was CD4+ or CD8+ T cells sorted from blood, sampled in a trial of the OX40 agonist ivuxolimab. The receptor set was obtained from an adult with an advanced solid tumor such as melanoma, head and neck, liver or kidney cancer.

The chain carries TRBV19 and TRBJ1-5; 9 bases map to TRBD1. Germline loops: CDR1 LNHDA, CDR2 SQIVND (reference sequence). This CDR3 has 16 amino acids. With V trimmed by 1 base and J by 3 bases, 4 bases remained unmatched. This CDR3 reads CASSIGRTGANQPQHF. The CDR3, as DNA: TGTGCCAGTAGTATAGGTAGGACAGGGGCCAATCAGCCCCAGCATTTT.

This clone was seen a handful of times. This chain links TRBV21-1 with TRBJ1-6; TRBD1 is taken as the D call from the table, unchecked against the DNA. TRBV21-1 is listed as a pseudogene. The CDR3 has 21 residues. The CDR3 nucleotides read TGTGCCAGCAGCAAATTCTGGGGACAGTGCTGGGTGAGCTCCTATAATTCACCCCTCCACTTT. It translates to CASSKFWGQCWVSSYNSPLHF.

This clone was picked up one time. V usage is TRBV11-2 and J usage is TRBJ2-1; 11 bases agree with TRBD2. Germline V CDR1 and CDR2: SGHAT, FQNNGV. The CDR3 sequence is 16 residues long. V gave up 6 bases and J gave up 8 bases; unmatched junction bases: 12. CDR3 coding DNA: TGTGCCAGCAGAAAGCGAGGGTTAGCGGGAGGGGATGAGCAGTTCTTC. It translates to CASRKRGLAGGDEQFF.

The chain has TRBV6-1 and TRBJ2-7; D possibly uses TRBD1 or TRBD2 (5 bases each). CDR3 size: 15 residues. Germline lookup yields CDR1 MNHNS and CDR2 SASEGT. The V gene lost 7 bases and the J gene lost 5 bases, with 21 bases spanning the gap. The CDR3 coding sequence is TGTGCCAGCATCACCGGGACCGCCTCGGGGCACGAGCAGTACTTC. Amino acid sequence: CASITGTASGHEQYF.

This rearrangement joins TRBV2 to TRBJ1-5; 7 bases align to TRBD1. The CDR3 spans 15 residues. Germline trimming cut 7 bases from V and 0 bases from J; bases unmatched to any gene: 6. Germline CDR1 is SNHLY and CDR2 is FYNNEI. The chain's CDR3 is CASKGGSYSNQPQHF. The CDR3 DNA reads TGTGCCAGCAAAGGGGGCTCCTATAGCAATCAGCCCCAGCATTTT.

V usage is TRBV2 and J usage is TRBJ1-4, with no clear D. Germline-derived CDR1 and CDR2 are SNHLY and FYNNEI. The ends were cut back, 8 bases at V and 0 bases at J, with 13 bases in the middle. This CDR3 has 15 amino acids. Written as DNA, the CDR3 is TGTGCCAGCTCTCAATCCAGAACAACTAATGAAAAACTGTTTTTT. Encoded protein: CASSQSRTTNEKLFF.

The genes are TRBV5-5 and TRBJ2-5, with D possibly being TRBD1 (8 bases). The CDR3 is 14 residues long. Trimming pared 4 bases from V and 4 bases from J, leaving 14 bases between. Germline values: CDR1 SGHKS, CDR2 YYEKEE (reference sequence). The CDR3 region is CASSAQGGVETQYF. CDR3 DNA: TGTGCCAGCAGCGCACAGGGGGGGGTAGAGACCCAGTACTTC.

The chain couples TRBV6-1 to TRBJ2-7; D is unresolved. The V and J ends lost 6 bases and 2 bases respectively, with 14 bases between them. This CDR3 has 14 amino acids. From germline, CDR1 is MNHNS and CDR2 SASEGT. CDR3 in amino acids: CASRRSPSTYEQYF. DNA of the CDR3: TGTGCCAGCAGGAGATCCCCAAGCACCTACGAGCAGTACTTC.